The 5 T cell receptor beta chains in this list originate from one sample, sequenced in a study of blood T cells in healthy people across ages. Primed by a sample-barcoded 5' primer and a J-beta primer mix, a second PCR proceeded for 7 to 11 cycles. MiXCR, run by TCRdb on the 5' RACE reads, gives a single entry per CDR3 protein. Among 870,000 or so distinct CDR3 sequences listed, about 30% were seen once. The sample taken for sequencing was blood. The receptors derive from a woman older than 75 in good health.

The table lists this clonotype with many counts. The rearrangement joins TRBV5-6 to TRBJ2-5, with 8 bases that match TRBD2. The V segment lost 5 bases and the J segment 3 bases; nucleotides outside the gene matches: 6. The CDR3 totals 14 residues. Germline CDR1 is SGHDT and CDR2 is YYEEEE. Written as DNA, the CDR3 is TGTGCCAGCAGTTTAGCGGGGCCAAAAGAGACCCAGTACTTC. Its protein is CASSLAGPKETQYF.

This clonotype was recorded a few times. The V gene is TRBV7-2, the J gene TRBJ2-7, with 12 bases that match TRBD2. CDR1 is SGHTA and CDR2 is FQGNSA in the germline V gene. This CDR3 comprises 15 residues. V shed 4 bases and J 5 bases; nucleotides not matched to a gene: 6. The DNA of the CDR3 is TGTGCCAGCAGCTCTAGCGGGAGGGCCAAAGACGAGCAGTACTTC. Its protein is CASSSSGRAKDEQYF. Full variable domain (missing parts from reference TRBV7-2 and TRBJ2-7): GAGVSQSPSNKVTEKGKDVELRCDPISGHTALYWYRQSLGQGLEFLIYFQGNSAPDKSGLPSDRFSAERTGGSVSTLTIQRTQQEDSAVYLCASSSSGRAKDEQYFGPGTRLTVT.

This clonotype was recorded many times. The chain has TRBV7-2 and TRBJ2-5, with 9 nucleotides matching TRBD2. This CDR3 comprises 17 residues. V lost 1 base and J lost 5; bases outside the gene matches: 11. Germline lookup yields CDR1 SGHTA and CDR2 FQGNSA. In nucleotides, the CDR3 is TGTGCCAGCAGCTTAGTGAATAGGGCGGGGGGGTTGGAGACCCAGTACTTC. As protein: CASSLVNRAGGLETQYF.

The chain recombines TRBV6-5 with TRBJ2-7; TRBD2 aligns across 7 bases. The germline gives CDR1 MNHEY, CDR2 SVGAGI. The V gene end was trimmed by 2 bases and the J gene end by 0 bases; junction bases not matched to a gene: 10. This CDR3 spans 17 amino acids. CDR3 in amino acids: CASSYSGASGSSYEQYF. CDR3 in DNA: TGTGCCAGCAGTTACAGCGGGGCTAGCGGTAGCTCCTACGAGCAGTACTTC.

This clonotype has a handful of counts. CDR3 amino acids: CATSRSRQGDQPQHF. Here the CDR3 DNA reads TGTGCCACCAGCAGATCCAGACAGGGGGATCAGCCCCAGCATTTT. V and J are TRBV15 and TRBJ1-5; TRBD1 matches at 9 bases. Looked up from germline, CDR1 is LNHNV and CDR2 is YYDKDF (reference sequence). This CDR3 comprises 15 residues. V trimming: 2 bases; J trimming: 5 bases; junction bases outside the gene matches: 4.